Given below is one T cell receptor beta chain in context. The antigen it binds to is not known. No much larger clone exists at a distance of one base, and base qualities are not known. This specimen comes from a study of CD8+CD57+ T cells in acquired aplastic anemia (dated by TCRdb to the late 2010s). Study-wide context: DNA extracted from sorted CD4+ and CD8+ cells had a mean of 3.2 ug, with a range of roughly 0.19 to 27.4 ug. A CD8+CD57+ expansion meant a frequency higher than the mean frequency seen in healthy subjects. Study-wide findings and limitations: Although roughly 30 CD8+ CDR3 sequences were shared by patients and controls, these sequences appeared highly expressed in patients and within the immunodominant clones of patients. No significant difference in CD8+ Simpson's diversity was found between patients and healthy controls (P=0.060).

The patients picked for sequencing were ones in whom flow cytometry had shown an expansion of CD8+CD57+ cells. All patients had severe acquired aplastic anemia diagnosed by International Study of Aplastic Anemia and Agranulocytosis and Camitta criteria. No therapy had been received by the patients at the time of blood sampling. The study deep-sequenced TCR repertoires of sorted CD4+ and CD8+ blood T cells from severe aplastic anemia patients and healthy subjects. Patients were enrolled under clinicaltrials.gov protocols 00001620, 01623167, 00001397, 00071045, 00081523 and 00961064 in the USA. Ficoll-Paque density gradient centrifugation was used to isolate peripheral blood mononuclear cells. Before DNA extraction, CD4+ and CD8+ T cells were sorted with FACS or magnetic beads. Deletion took 2 bases off V and 1 base off J, with a span of 14 bases between the germline ends. From its cysteine to its phenylalanine, the CDR3 spans 16 amino acids. The sequence is cut down to CDR3 DNA, 48 bases in frame from base 1. The germline V gene encodes CDR1 LGHDT and CDR2 YNNKEL (reference sequence).

TCR beta VDJ combination and CDR3 sequence profiling used genomic DNA as the template. An Illumina HiSeq 2000 was the platform used for TCR repertoire sequencing. The authors processed their data as follows. Repertoire assessment relied on Simpson's diversity index, CDR3 size and DJ length profiles, and TRBV/TRBJ rearrangement plots. Whichever DNA sequence was most abundant in the deep sequencing data was defined as the immunodominant clone. CDR3 amino acid sequences were checked for sharing between subjects and were compared against published repertoires and the VDJdb database. Clones were called with MiXCR by TCRdb after fastp trimmed the public reads at Q25, and only in-frame beta chains were retained. CDR3 protein sequences are deduplicated, and each keeps its most common genes and DNA. Clone size and V and J calls follow TCRdb, not the original study. A total of roughly 150,000 distinct CDR3 sequences appear in this sample, roughly 45% of them only once. The top ten constitute about 2.9% of the sample.

The sample consisted of sorted CD4+, CD8+, or CD8+CD57+ T cells (not recorded which) from PBMCs. The sequence joins TRBV3-1 to TRBJ1-2, and the D gene may be TRBD1, 5 bases matching. This clonotype originated in a human donor with aplastic anemia. In nucleotide form, the sequence is TGTGCCAGCAGCCAATATGGGGGAAAGTTTAACTATGGCTACACCTTC. The translation is CASSQYGGKFNYGYTF.